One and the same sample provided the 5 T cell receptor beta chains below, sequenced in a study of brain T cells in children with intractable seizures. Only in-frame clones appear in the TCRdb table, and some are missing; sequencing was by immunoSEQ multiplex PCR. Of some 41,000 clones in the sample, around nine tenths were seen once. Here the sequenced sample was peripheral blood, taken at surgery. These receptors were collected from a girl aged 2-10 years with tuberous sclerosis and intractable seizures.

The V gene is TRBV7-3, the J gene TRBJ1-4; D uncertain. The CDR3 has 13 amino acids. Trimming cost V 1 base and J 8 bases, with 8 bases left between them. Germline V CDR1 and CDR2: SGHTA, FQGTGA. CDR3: CASSLNRNEKLFF. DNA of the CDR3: TGTGCCAGCAGCTTAAACCGAAACGAAAAACTGTTTTTT.

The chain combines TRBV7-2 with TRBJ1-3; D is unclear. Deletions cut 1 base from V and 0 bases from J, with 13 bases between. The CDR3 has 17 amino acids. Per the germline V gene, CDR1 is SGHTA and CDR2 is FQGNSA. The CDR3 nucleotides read TGTGCCAGCAGCTTAGGGCCAGCCCAACTCTCTGGAAACACCATATATTTT. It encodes CASSLGPAQLSGNTIYF.

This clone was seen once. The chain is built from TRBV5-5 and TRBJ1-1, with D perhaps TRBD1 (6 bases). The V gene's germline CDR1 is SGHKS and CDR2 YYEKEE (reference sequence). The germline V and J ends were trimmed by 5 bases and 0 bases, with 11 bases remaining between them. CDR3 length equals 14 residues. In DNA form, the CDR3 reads TGTGCCAGCAGGAAGGACAGCTTGAACACTGAAGCTTTCTTT. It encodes CASRKDSLNTEAFF.

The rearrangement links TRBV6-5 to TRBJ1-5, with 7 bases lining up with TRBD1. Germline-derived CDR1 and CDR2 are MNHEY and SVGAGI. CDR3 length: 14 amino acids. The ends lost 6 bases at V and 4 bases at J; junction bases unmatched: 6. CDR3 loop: CASRGQGGNQPQHF. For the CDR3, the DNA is TGTGCCAGCAGAGGGCAGGGGGGAAATCAGCCCCAGCATTTT.

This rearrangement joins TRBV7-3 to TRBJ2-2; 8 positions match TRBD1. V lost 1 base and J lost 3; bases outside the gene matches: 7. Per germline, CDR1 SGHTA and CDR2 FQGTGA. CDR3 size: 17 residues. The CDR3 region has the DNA TGTGCCAGCAGCTTAAGGGAGACAGGGGAGTACACCGGGGAGCTGTTTTTT. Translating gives CASSLRETGEYTGELFF.